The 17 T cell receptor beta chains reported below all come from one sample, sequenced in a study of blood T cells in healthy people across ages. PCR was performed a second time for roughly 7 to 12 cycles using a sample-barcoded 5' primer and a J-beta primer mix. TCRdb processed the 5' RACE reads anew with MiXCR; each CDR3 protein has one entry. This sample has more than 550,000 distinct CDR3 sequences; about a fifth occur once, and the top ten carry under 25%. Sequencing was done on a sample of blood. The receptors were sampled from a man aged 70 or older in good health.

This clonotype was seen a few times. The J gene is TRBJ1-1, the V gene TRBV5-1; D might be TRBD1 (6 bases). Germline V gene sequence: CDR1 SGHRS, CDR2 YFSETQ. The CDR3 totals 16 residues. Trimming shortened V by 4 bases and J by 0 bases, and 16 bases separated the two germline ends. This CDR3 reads CASSGTPGTMNTEAFF. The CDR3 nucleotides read TGCGCCAGCAGCGGAACTCCCGGGACAATGAACACTGAAGCTTTCTTT. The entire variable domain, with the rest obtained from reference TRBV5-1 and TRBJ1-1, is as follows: KAGVTQTPRYLIKTRGQQVTLSCSPISGHRSVSWYQQTPGQGLQFLFEYFSETQRNKGNFPGRFSGRQFSNSRSEMNVSTLELGDSALYLCASSGTPGTMNTEAFFGQGTRLTVV.

CDR3 in amino acids: CASSPGGNSYEQYF. The CDR3 DNA follows: TGCGCCAGCAGCCCGGGAGGGAACTCCTACGAGCAGTACTTC. The chain combines TRBV5-1 with TRBJ2-5, with 8 nucleotides matching TRBD2. The DNA end is a closer match to TRBJ2-7, so the J assignment may be wrong. The CDR3 sequence is 14 residues long. Germline CDR1 and CDR2: SGHRS and YFSETQ.

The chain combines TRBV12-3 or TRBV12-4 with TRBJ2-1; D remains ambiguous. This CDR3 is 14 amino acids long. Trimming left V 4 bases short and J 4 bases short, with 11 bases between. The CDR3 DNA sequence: TGTGCCAGCAGTTACTCAATGGTATACAATGAGCAGTTCTTC. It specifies CASSYSMVYNEQFF.

CDR3 amino acids: CAIIGEDRVYGYTF. CDR3 bases: TGTGCCATCATCGGGGAGGACAGAGTTTATGGCTACACCTTC. The chain recombines TRBV10-3 with TRBJ1-2; D might be TRBD1 (6 bases). The CDR3 runs 14 residues. The germline gives CDR1 ENHRY, CDR2 SYGVKD. V shed 7 bases and J shed 5 bases, with 17 bases lying between them.

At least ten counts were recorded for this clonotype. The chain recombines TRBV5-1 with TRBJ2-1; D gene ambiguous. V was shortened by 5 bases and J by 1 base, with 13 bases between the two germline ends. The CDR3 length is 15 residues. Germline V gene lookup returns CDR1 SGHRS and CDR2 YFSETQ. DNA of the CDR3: TGCGCCAGCAGTGTTACCGGGTCGTCCTACAATGAGCAGTTCTTC. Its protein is CASSVTGSSYNEQFF.

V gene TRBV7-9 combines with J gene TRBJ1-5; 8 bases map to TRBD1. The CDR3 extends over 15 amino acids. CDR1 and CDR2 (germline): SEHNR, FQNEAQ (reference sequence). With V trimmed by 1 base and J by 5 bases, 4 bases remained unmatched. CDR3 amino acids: CASSLGAGGDQPQHF. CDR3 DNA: TGTGCCAGCAGCTTAGGGGCAGGGGGCGATCAGCCCCAGCATTTT.

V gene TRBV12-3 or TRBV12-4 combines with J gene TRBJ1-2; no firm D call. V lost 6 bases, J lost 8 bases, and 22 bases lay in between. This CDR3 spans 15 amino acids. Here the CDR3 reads CASSLLRTLPSGYTF. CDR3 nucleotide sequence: TGTGCCAGCAGCCTCCTAAGAACTCTTCCCTCCGGCTACACCTTC.

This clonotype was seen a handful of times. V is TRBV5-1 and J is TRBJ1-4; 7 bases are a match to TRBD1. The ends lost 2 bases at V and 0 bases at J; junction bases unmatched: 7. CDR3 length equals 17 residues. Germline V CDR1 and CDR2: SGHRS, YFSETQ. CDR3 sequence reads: CASSFWTGVATNEKLFF. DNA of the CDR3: TGCGCCAGCAGCTTTTGGACAGGAGTCGCAACTAATGAAAAACTGTTTTTT.

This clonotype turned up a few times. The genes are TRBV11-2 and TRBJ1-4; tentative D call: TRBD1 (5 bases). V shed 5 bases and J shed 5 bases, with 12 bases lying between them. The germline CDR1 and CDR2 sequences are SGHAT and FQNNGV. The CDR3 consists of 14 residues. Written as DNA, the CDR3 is TGTGCCAGCAGCCTCAGGGTTCTCAATGAAAAACTGTTTTTT. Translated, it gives CASSLRVLNEKLFF. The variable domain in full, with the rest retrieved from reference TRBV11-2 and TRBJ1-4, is EAGVAQSPRYKIIEKRQSVAFWCNPISGHATLYWYQQILGQGPKLLIQFQNNGVVDDSQLPKDRFSAERLKGVDSTLKIQPAKLEDSAVYLCASSLRVLNEKLFFGSGTQLSVL.

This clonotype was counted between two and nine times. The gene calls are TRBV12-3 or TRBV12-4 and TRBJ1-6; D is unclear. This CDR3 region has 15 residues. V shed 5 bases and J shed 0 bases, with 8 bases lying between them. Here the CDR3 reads CASSQRTSYNSPLHF. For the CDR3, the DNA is TGTGCCAGCAGTCAGCGAACCTCCTATAATTCACCCCTCCACTTT.

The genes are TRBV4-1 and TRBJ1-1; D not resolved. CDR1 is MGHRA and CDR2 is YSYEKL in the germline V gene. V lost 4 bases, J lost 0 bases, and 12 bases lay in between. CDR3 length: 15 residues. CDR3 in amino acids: CASSRFDGLNTEAFF. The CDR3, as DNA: TGCGCCAGCAGCCGATTCGACGGCCTGAACACTGAAGCTTTCTTT.

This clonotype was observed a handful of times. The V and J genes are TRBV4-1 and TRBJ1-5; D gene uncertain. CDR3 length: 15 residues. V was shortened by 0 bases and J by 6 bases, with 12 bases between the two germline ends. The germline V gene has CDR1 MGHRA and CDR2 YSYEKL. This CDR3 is CASSQDHIVGQPQHF. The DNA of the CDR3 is TGCGCCAGCAGCCAAGATCATATTGTCGGTCAGCCCCAGCATTTT.

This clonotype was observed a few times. CDR3 in DNA: TGCAGTGCGAGTTCGCAGACGGAGCCTAACTATGGCTACACCTTC. Amino acids: CSASSQTEPNYGYTF. The chain combines TRBV20-1 with TRBJ1-2; D ambiguous. CDR1 and CDR2 (germline): DFQATT, SNEGSKA (reference sequence). The CDR3 runs 15 residues. Trimming took 6 bases from V and 0 from J, leaving 17 bases between them.

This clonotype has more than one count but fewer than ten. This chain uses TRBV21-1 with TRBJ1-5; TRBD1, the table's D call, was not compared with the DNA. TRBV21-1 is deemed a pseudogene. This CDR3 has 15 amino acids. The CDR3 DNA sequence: TGTGCCATCCCTACGGTGACAGGTAGCAATCAGCCCCAGCATTTT. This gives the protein CAIPTVTGSNQPQHF.

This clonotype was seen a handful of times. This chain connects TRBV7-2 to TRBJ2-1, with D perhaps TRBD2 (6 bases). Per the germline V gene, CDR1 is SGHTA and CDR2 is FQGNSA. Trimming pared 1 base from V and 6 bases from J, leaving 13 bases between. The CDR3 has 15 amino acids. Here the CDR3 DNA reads TGTGCCAGCAGCTTAGGACTAGTATCAGTCAATGAGCAGTTCTTC. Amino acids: CASSLGLVSVNEQFF.

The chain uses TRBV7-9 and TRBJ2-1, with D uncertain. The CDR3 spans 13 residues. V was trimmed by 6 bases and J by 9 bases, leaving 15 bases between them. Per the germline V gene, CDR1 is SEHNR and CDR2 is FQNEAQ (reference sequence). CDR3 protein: CASSRVWEGEQFF. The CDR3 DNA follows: TGTGCCAGCAGTAGAGTTTGGGAAGGTGAGCAGTTCTTC.

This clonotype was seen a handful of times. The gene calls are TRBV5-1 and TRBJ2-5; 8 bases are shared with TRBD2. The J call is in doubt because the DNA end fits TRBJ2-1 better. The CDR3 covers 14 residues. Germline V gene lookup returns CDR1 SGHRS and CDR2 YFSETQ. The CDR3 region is CASNSPRGGHEQFF. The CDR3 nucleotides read TGCGCCAGCAACTCCCCCCGGGGGGGGCATGAGCAGTTCTTC.